This TCR beta chain emerged from a study of cytomegalovirus exposure and HLA in healthy donors. Study-wide results and limits: Beyond CMV serostatus, there was no information to go on about immune exposure.

In germline, CDR1 is LGHNA, CDR2 YSLEER. The ends lost 1 base at V and 6 bases at J; junction bases unmatched: 11. This CDR3 has 17 residues. Of note for this clone: Its antigen is still unknown.

Researchers ran the PCR with 60 Vbeta and 13 Jbeta primers. Here immunoSEQ multiplex PCR was the method, and the copy in TCRdb shows in-frame clones only, minus some. The sample table sets out around 50,000 clones. The chain employs TRBV4-3 and TRBJ2-3; 9 bases agree with TRBD2. The TCR comes from a male donor in good health and CMV-seropositive. Material: PBMCs. CDR3 sequence: CASSQASGAGGPDTQYF. The CDR3 DNA sequence: TGCGCCAGCAGCCAAGCGAGTGGGGCGGGGGGGCCGGATACGCAGTATTTT.